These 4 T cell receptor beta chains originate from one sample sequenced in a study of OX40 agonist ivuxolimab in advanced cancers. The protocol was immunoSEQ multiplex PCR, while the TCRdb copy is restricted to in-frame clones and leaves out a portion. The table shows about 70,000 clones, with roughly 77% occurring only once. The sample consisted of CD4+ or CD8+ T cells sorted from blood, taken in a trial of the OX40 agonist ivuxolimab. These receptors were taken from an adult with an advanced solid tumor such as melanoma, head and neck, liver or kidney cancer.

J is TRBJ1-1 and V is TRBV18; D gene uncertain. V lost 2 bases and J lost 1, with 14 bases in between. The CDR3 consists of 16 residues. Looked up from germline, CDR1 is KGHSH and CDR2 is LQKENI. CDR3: CASSPRPFPENTEAFF. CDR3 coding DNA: TGTGCCAGCTCACCAAGACCGTTCCCCGAGAACACTGAAGCTTTCTTT.

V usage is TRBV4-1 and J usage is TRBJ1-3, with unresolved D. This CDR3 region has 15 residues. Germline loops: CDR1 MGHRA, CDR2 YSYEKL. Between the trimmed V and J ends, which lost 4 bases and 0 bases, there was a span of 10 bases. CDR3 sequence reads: CASSLTFLSGNTIYF. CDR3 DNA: TGCGCCAGCAGCCTCACTTTTCTCTCTGGAAACACCATATATTTT.

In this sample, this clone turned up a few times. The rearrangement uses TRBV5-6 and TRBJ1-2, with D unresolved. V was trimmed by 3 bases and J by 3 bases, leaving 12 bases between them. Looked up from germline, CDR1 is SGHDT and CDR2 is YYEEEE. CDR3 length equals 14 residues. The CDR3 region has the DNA TGTGCCAGCAGCTCCCGGTCCCTAGACTATGGCTACACCTTC. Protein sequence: CASSSRSLDYGYTF.

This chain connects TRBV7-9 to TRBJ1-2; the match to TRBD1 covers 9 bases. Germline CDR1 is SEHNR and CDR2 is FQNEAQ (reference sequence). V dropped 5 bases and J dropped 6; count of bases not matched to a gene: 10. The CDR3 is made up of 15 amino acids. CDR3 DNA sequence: TGTGCCAGCAGCGACCGGGACAGGGATAGGCATGGCTACACCTTC. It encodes CASSDRDRDRHGYTF. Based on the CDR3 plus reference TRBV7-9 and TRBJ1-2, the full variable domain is DTGVSQNPRHKITKRGQNVTFRCDPISEHNRLYWYRQTLGQGPEFLTYFQNEAQLEKSRLLSDRFSAERPKGSFSTLEIQRTEQGDSAMYLCASSDRDRDRHGYTFGSGTRLTVV.